The TCR beta chain under discussion was sequenced for a study of PD-L1 blockade in urothelial cancer. The data were produced by immunoSEQ multiplex PCR, yet TCRdb's version contains in-frame clones alone and is incomplete. The repertoire holds 50,000 to 65,000 clones, with approximately 80% as singletons. Germline loops: CDR1 MNHEY, CDR2 SMNVEV (reference sequence). CDR3 length equals 15 residues. With V trimmed by 1 base and J by 3 bases, 5 bases remained unmatched. V gene TRBV27 combines with J gene TRBJ1-2; 7 bases agree with TRBD1. The starting material was PBMCs, obtained around atezolizumab (anti-PD-L1) treatment. The receptor was isolated from a man in his forties or fifties with urothelial cancer. For the CDR3, the DNA is TGTGCCAGCAGTTTATTGCCCGGGACAGACTATGGCTACACCTTC. Its protein product is CASSLLPGTDYGYTF.